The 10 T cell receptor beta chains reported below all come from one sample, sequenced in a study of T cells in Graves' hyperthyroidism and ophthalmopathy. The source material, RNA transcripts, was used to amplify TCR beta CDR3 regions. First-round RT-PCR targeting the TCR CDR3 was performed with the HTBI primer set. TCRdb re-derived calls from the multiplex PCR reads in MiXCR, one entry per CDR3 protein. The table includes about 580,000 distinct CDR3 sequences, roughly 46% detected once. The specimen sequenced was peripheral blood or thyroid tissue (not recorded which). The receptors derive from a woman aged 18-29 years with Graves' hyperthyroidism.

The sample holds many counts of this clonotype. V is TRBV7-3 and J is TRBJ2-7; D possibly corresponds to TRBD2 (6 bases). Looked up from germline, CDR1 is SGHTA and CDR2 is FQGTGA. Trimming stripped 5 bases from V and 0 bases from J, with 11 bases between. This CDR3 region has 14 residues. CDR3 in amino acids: CASSPSGLSYEQYF. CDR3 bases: TGTGCCAGCAGCCCCAGCGGGCTCTCCTACGAGCAGTACTTC.

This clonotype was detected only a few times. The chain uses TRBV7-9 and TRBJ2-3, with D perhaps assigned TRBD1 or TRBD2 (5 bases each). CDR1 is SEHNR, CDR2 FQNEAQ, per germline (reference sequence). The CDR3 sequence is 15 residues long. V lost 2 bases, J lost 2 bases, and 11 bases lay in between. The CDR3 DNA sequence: TGTGCCAGCAGCTTAAGGGGACCGTACACAGATACGCAGTATTTT. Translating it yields CASSLRGPYTDTQYF.

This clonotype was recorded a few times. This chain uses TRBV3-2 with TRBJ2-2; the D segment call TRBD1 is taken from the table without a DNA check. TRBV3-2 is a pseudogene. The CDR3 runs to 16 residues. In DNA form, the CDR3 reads TGTGCCAGCAGCCAAGCCGGACAGGCGAACACCGGGGAGCTGTTTTTT. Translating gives CASSQAGQANTGELFF.

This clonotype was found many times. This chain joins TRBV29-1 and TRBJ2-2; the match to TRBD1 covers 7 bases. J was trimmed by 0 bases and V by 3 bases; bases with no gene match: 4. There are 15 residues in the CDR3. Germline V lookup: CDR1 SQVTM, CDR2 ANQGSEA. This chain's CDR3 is CSVERTGTNTGELFF. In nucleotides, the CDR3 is TGCAGCGTTGAGAGGACAGGAACGAACACCGGGGAGCTGTTTTTT.

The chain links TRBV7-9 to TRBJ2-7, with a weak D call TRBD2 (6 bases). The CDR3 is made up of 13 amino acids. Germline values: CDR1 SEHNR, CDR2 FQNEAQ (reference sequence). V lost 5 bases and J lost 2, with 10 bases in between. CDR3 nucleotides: TGTGCCAGCAGCGTCGGGGGACCCTACGAGCAGTACTTC. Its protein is CASSVGGPYEQYF. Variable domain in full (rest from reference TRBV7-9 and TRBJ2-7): DTGVSQNPRHKITKRGQNVTFRCDPISEHNRLYWYRQTLGQGPEFLTYFQNEAQLEKSRLLSDRFSAERPKGSFSTLEIQRTEQGDSAMYLCASSVGGPYEQYFGPGTRLTVT.

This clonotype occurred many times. This CDR3 is CASSTDSGETQYF. The CDR3 nucleotides read TGTGCCAGCAGCACCGATAGCGGAGAGACCCAGTACTTC. The chain carries TRBV27 and TRBJ2-5; a possible D gene is TRBD2 (6 bases). In germline, CDR1 is MNHEY, CDR2 SMNVEV (reference sequence). The CDR3 is made up of 13 amino acids. V lost 6 bases and J lost 4, with 12 bases in between.

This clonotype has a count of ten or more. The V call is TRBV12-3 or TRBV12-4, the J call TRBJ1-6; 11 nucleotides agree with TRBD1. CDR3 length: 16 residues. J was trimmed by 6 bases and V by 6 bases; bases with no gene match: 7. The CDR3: CASSPLGTGGNSPLHF. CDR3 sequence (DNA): TGTGCCAGCAGCCCCCTAGGGACAGGGGGTAATTCACCCCTCCACTTT.

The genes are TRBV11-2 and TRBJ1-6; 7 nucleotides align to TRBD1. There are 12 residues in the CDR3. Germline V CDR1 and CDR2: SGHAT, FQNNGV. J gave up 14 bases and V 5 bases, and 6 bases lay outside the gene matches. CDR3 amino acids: CASSMRTGTLHF. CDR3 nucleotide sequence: TGTGCCAGCAGCATGAGGACAGGCACCCTCCACTTT.

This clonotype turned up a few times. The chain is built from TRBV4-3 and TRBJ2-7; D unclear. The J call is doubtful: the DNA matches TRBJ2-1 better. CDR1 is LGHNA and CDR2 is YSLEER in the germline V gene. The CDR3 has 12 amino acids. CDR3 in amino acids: CASSQRRSEQFF. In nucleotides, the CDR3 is TGCGCCAGCAGCCAACGACGTAGTGAGCAGTTCTTC.

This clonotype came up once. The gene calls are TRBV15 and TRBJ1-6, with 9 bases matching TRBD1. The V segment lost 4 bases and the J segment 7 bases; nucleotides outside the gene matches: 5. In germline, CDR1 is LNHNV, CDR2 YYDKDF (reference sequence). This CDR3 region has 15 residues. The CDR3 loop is CATSIPGTGNSPLHF. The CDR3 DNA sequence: TGTGCCACCAGCATTCCCGGGACAGGGAATTCACCCCTCCACTTT.